A selection of T cell receptor beta chains follows, all from one sample in a study of cytomegalovirus exposure and HLA in healthy donors. The assay was immunoSEQ multiplex PCR, and TCRdb's table has in-frame clones only and misses some. The data hold under 200,000 clones, with 85% to 90% observed a single time. Sequenced: PBMCs. Receptors originate from a man aged 18 to 29 in good health and CMV-seropositive. Each CDR3 is given with its conserved first and last residue. Fields, in order: J gene, clone size, V gene, D gene, CDR3 protein, CDR3 DNA. A D gene is named only where the DNA matches it firmly. Clone sizes are given selectively: once, few, many, or a class where the clone is expanded.

>TRBJ1-5|once|TRBV2|TRBD1
CASRARDRSNQPQHF
TGTGCCAGCAGAGCCCGGGACAGGAGTAATCAGCCCCAGCATTTT
>TRBJ1-3|NA|TRBV19|NA
CASTGTNSGNTIYF
TGTGCCAGTACAGGGACAAACTCTGGAAACACCATATATTTT
>TRBJ2-6|NA|TRBV2|NA
CASKTGSGANVLTF
TGTGCCAGCAAGACGGGATCTGGGGCCAACGTCCTGACTTTC
>TRBJ2-5|once|TRBV7-7|TRBD2
CASSPGLAEQETQYF
TGTGCTAGCAGCCCCGGACTAGCGGAGCAAGAGACCCAGTACTTC
>TRBJ2-2|NA|TRBV6-1|NA
CASSEQGYTGELFF
TGTGCCAGCAGTGAACAGGGGTACACCGGGGAGCTGTTTTTT
>TRBJ2-7|NA|TRBV7-3|TRBD1
CASSLDRGYEQYF
TGTGCCAGCAGCTTGGACAGGGGCTACGAGCAGTACTTC
>TRBJ1-2|NA|TRBV7-8|NA
CASSLGRGGAKGGYTF
TGTGCCAGCAGCTTAGGGAGGGGAGGGGCGAAGGGTGGCTACACCTTC
>TRBJ2-5|few|TRBV2|NA
CASTLADYRIETQYF
TGTGCCAGCACACTAGCTGACTACCGAATCGAGACCCAGTACTTC
>TRBJ1-2|NA|TRBV6-1|NA
CASSEAGDNGYTF
TGTGCCAGCAGTGAAGCGGGGGACAACGGCTACACCTTC
>TRBJ1-4|NA|TRBV7-6|NA
CASSLELTGFGEKLFF
TGTGCCAGCAGCTTAGAATTGACAGGCTTCGGGGAAAAACTGTTTTTT
>TRBJ2-1|NA|TRBV11-3|NA
CASSLRDNEQFF
TGTGCCAGCAGCTTGCGGGACAATGAGCAGTTCTTC
>TRBJ1-3|NA|TRBV19|NA
CASSRPTGSGNTIYF
TGTGCCAGTAGTCGACCGACAGGCTCTGGAAACACCATATATTTT
>TRBJ1-1|once|TRBV28|TRBD1
CASATGVNTEAFF
TGTGCCAGCGCTACAGGGGTGAACACTGAAGCTTTCTTT
>TRBJ2-7|NA|TRBV11-2|NA
CASSPVLVAYEQYF
TGTGCCAGCAGCCCAGTTCTAGTAGCCTACGAGCAGTACTTC
>TRBJ2-1|once|TRBV5-1|NA
CASSLDPTGSSYNEQFF
TGCGCCAGCAGCTTGGATCCGACAGGAAGCTCCTACAATGAGCAGTTCTTC
>TRBJ2-1|NA|TRBV5-1|TRBD2
CASTLLGLAGGPRNEQFF
TGCGCCAGCACCCTGTTGGGGCTAGCGGGAGGGCCACGGAATGAGCAGTTCTTC
>TRBJ1-4|once|TRBV6-5|TRBD1
CASTSNRGAREKLFF
TGTGCCAGCACCTCGAACAGGGGTGCTCGTGAAAAACTGTTTTTT
>TRBJ2-5|NA|TRBV6-5|TRBD2
CASSYRRTSGRSQYF
TGTGCCAGCAGTTACCGACGGACTAGCGGGAGGTCCCAGTACTTC
>TRBJ1-1|NA|TRBV9|NA
CASSPGGGSEAFF
TGTGCCAGCAGCCCTGGGGGGGGGTCTGAAGCTTTCTTT
>TRBJ2-1|NA|TRBV11-3|TRBD2
CASSRNGLAGASSYNEQFF
TGTGCCAGCAGCAGGAACGGACTAGCGGGAGCTAGCTCCTACAATGAGCAGTTCTTC
>TRBJ2-7|few|TRBV4-2|TRBD1
CASSPGTGGFRSYEQYF
TGTGCCAGCAGCCCGGGGACAGGGGGATTTCGGTCCTACGAGCAGTACTTC
>TRBJ2-2|NA|TRBV5-6|TRBD2
CASSLGLAGAGELFF
TGTGCCAGCAGCTTGGGACTAGCGGGAGCCGGGGAGCTGTTTTTT
>TRBJ2-7|NA|TRBV30|TRBD1
CAWSARRGQGAWSYEQYF
TGTGCCTGGAGTGCCCGACGAGGACAGGGGGCATGGTCCTACGAGCAGTACTTC
>TRBJ1-3|NA|TRBV14|NA
CASSRSTKYSGNTIYF
TGTGCCAGCAGCCGGAGTACGAAGTACTCTGGAAACACCATATATTTT
>TRBJ1-2|NA|TRBV4-1|NA
CASSQEPRGGYTF
TGCGCCAGCAGCCAAGAACCCAGGGGTGGCTACACCTTC
>TRBJ2-7|NA|TRBV5-6|NA
CASSLVQGRYEQYF
TGTGCCAGCAGCTTGGTTCAGGGCCGCTACGAGCAGTACTTC
>TRBJ2-7|NA|TRBV4-1|NA
CASSPNFLGLRKAGQYF
TGCGCCAGCAGCCCCAATTTTTTAGGACTACGTAAAGCTGGGCAGTACTTC